The T cell receptor beta chain described here comes from a study of T cell responses to AZD1222 COVID-19 vaccine. The data were produced by immunoSEQ multiplex PCR, yet TCRdb's version contains in-frame clones alone and is incomplete. The table lists tens of thousands of clones, about 90% of them singletons. Of note for this clone: Other nucleotide sequences in the sample specify the same CDR3.

The germline gives CDR1 ENHRY, CDR2 SYGVKD. The CDR3 is 15 residues long. Trimming left V 2 bases short and J 0 bases short, with 8 bases between. The J gene is TRBJ1-3, the V gene TRBV10-3, with a possible D match to TRBD1 (6 bases). The sequence came from an adult in good health. This specimen consisted of peripheral blood, obtained on day 0 of AZD1222 vaccination. CDR3 DNA: TGTGCCATCAGTGAGGGGGGCAACTCTGGAAACACCATATATTTT. This codes for CAISEGGNSGNTIYF.